This TCR beta chain emerged from a study of T cell responses to AZD1222 COVID-19 vaccine. Findings and limits, study-wide: After two AZD1222 doses, spike-specific TCR breadth and depth rose versus day 0. Without day 14 samples, only post-peak T cell repertoires were studied. The span of vaccine-associated CD4 TCRs extended across spike, with dominance at 160-218 and 743-854.

Per germline, CDR1 SGHTA and CDR2 FQGNSA. The CDR3 totals 14 residues. Trimming cost V 1 base and J 7 bases, with 11 bases left between them. Remarks on this clone: No antigen is known for it.

Measured with immunoSEQ multiplex PCR; TCRdb has only the in-frame clones, and not every one. The table lists roughly 91,000 clones, around 90% of them singletons, with over 2% in the top ten. The sequence was collected from an adult in good health. The source was peripheral blood, collected on day 0 of AZD1222 vaccination. The chain joins TRBV7-2 to TRBJ2-1, with a weak D call TRBD1 (5 bases). The CDR3 protein is CASSLVQGRNEQFF. CDR3 sequence (DNA): TGTGCCAGCAGCTTAGTGCAGGGTCGGAATGAGCAGTTCTTC.